The 20 T cell receptor beta chains presented below share a single source sample, sequenced in a study of OX40 agonist ivuxolimab in advanced cancers. Some clones are missing from TCRdb's copy, which holds only in-frame ones; the method was immunoSEQ multiplex PCR. Seen here are 55,000 to 85,000 clones, 86% observed once, and the top ten hold 2.8%. Sequencing was performed on CD4+ or CD8+ T cells sorted from blood, taken in a trial of the OX40 agonist ivuxolimab. The source of these receptors is an adult with an advanced solid tumor such as melanoma, head and neck, liver or kidney cancer.

Only a few counts were recorded for this clone. The rearrangement uses TRBV29-1 and TRBJ2-1, with a tentative D call TRBD1 (6 bases). Trimming removed 8 bases from V and 6 bases from J, with 26 bases in between. The CDR3 loop spans 16 amino acids. From germline, CDR1 is SQVTM and CDR2 ANQGSEA. For the CDR3, the DNA is TGCAGCTCAAAGATTACAGGGCTAAACGTGGGCAATGAGCAGTTCTTC. Encoded protein: CSSKITGLNVGNEQFF.

A note on this clone: Other DNA sequences from this sample encode an identical CDR3 as well. The chain links TRBV5-1 to TRBJ1-1; possibly TRBD1 for D (6 bases). Germline CDR1 SGHRS, CDR2 YFSETQ. CDR3 length: 15 amino acids. Trimming stripped 4 bases from V and 1 base from J, with 14 bases between. The CDR3 is CASSPREGGNTEAFF. In DNA, the CDR3 is TGCGCCAGCAGCCCCCGAGAGGGGGGGAACACTGAAGCTTTCTTT.

The chain uses TRBV4-1 and TRBJ2-7; 8 bases align to TRBD1. Germline CDR1 is MGHRA and CDR2 is YSYEKL. CDR3 length: 14 residues. J was trimmed by 3 bases and V by 0 bases; bases with no gene match: 1. In DNA, the CDR3 is TGCGCCAGCAGCCAAGAAACAGGGGGCTACGAGCAGTACTTC. It yields the protein CASSQETGGYEQYF.

DNA of the CDR3: TGTGCCAGTAGTATAGATCGCGGCAGTATCTATGGCTACACCTTC. Translating it yields CASSIDRGSIYGYTF. The chain links TRBV19 to TRBJ1-2; D remains ambiguous. This CDR3 has 15 amino acids. V shed 0 bases and J shed 4 bases, with 12 bases lying between them. Germline assignment: CDR1 LNHDA and CDR2 SQIVND (reference sequence).

CDR3 sequence reads: CASTVNTGELFF. The CDR3 DNA follows: TGTGCCAGCACCGTTAACACCGGGGAGCTGTTTTTT. J is TRBJ2-2 and V is TRBV6-1; no clear D. Germline-derived CDR1 and CDR2 are MNHNS and SASEGT. This CDR3 spans 12 amino acids. Deletions cut 7 bases from V and 2 bases from J, with 5 bases between.

The chain is built from TRBV18 and TRBJ2-5; D not resolved. This CDR3 is 15 amino acids long. Trimming removed 4 bases from V and 4 bases from J, with 16 bases in between. Germline V gene lookup returns CDR1 KGHSH and CDR2 LQKENI. DNA of the CDR3: TGTGCCAGCTCACTGCAACGTGGCCTAGGAGAGACCCAGTACTTC. Protein sequence: CASSLQRGLGETQYF. Based on the CDR3 plus reference TRBV18 and TRBJ2-5, the full variable domain is NAGVMQNPRHLVRRRGQEARLRCSPMKGHSHVYWYRQLPEEGLKFMVYLQKENIIDESGMPKERFSAEFPKEGPSILRIQQVVRGDSAAYFCASSLQRGLGETQYFGPGTRLLVL.

The V and J genes are TRBV9 and TRBJ1-4; 8 bases map to TRBD1. The germline V gene encodes CDR1 SGDLS and CDR2 YYNGEE. The V segment lost 0 bases and the J segment 4 bases; nucleotides outside the gene matches: 11. The CDR3 is 18 residues long. The CDR3 protein is CASSVGPTGQGGNEKLFF. CDR3 bases: TGTGCCAGCAGCGTAGGACCCACAGGACAGGGAGGTAATGAAAAACTGTTTTTT.

This clone was recorded a few times. The V call is TRBV15, the J call TRBJ1-1, with D perhaps TRBD1 (5 bases). V was trimmed by 0 bases and J by 4 bases, leaving 12 bases between them. There are 15 residues in the CDR3. Per germline, CDR1 LNHNV and CDR2 YYDKDF (reference sequence). The CDR3 loop reads CATSRDRGGGTEAFF. In nucleotides, the CDR3 is TGTGCCACCAGCAGAGATCGGGGCGGGGGCACTGAAGCTTTCTTT.

This chain connects TRBV11-3 to TRBJ2-3; D ambiguous. V lost 1 base and J lost 3, with 14 bases in between. The CDR3 spans 16 residues. The germline V gene encodes CDR1 SGHNT and CDR2 YENEEA. In DNA form, the CDR3 reads TGTGCCAGCAGCTTAGGGTATGCAGGCTCAACAGATACGCAGTATTTT. It codes for CASSLGYAGSTDTQYF.

The V and J genes are TRBV19 and TRBJ2-7, with 9 bases that match TRBD1. The CDR3 extends over 18 amino acids. Per the germline V gene, CDR1 is LNHDA and CDR2 is SQIVND (reference sequence). V shed 3 bases, J shed 3 bases, and the junction held 15 bases outside the gene matches. CDR3 region: CASSIFLGFRTGDYEQYF. Here the CDR3 DNA reads TGTGCCAGTAGTATTTTCCTGGGGTTTCGGACAGGGGACTACGAGCAGTACTTC.

This sequence joins TRBV2 and TRBJ1-3; maybe TRBD1 (6 bases). The V end was cut by 5 bases, the J end by 0 bases, with 11 bases between. The germline V gene has CDR1 SNHLY and CDR2 FYNNEI. This CDR3 is 15 amino acids long. CDR3 bases: TGTGCCAGCAGTCGGAGGACAGTCTCTGGAAACACCATATATTTT. Translating gives CASSRRTVSGNTIYF.

The chain links TRBV28 to TRBJ1-6, with TRBD1 identical over 10 bases. The V gene end was trimmed by 3 bases and the J gene end by 10 bases; junction bases not matched to a gene: 15. Looked up from germline, CDR1 is MDHEN and CDR2 is SYDVKM. The CDR3 sequence is 18 residues long. DNA for the CDR3: TGTGCCAGCAGTTTGCCAGAGGAAGGACAGGGGGGTTGGTCACCCCTCCACTTT. It is translated as CASSLPEEGQGGWSPLHF.

A note on this clone: At one end the junction does not follow the germline gene, possibly because of a read error. The chain has TRBV5-4 and TRBJ2-6; TRBD1 aligns across 11 bases. The CDR3 covers 17 residues. Germline V lookup: CDR1 SGHNT, CDR2 YYREEE (reference sequence). This CDR3 reads CASSFGQGAYGVNVLTF. The CDR3 coding sequence is TGTGCCAGCAGCTTTGGACAGGGGGCTTATGGGGTCAACGTCCTGACTTTC.

The V and J genes are TRBV4-3 and TRBJ2-3, with D possibly being TRBD2 (6 bases). CDR3 length: 17 residues. Per the germline V gene, CDR1 is LGHNA and CDR2 is YSLEER. V was trimmed by 3 bases and J by 2 bases, leaving 18 bases between them. DNA for the CDR3: TGCGCCAGCAGCCATCCTGGGGGTAGCGGACACACAGATACGCAGTATTTT. Its translation is CASSHPGGSGHTDTQYF.

The chain is built from TRBV10-2 and TRBJ1-2; 9 nucleotides match TRBD1. Germline CDR1 and CDR2: WSHSY and SAAADI. CDR3 size: 13 residues. The trim removed 3 bases at V and 7 bases at J, leaving 3 bases unmatched. CDR3 sequence reads: CASSEQGASGYTF. For the CDR3, the DNA is TGCGCCAGCAGTGAACAGGGGGCGAGTGGCTACACCTTC.

V is TRBV15 and J is TRBJ1-2; no clear D gene. The CDR3 consists of 14 residues. The germline CDR1 and CDR2 sequences are LNHNV and YYDKDF (reference sequence). V was clipped by 0 bases and J by 4 bases, with 9 bases between them. In nucleotides, the CDR3 is TGTGCCACCAGCAGAGACCGGGTTTCCTATGGCTACACCTTC. It is translated as CATSRDRVSYGYTF.

The J gene is TRBJ2-3, the V gene TRBV9; a weak D match, TRBD1 (6 bases). Trimming cost V 0 bases and J 2 bases, with 10 bases left between them. This CDR3 has 15 residues. Germline CDR1 and CDR2: SGDLS and YYNGEE. The CDR3 bases are TGTGCCAGCAGCGTAGCCCACAGGGTCACAGATACGCAGTATTTT. This gives the protein CASSVAHRVTDTQYF.

The J gene is TRBJ2-3, the V gene TRBV2, with 10 positions matching TRBD2. CDR3 size: 16 residues. Germline assignment: CDR1 SNHLY and CDR2 FYNNEI. The trim removed 5 bases at V and 2 bases at J, leaving 7 bases unmatched. DNA for the CDR3: TGTGCCAGCAGTCCTTATAGCGGGGGGACCACAGATACGCAGTATTTT. Its protein is CASSPYSGGTTDTQYF.

The chain employs TRBV4-3 and TRBJ1-2; D is undetermined. The CDR3 has 13 residues. Germline CDR1 LGHNA, CDR2 YSLEER. The CDR3 bases are TGCGCTAGCCTAGCTTTACGGCCTTATGGCTACACCTTC. It specifies CASLALRPYGYTF.

This chain joins TRBV14 and TRBJ2-3; D is perhaps TRBD2 (7 bases). This CDR3 is built from 15 residues. Between the trimmed V and J ends, which lost 5 bases and 3 bases, there was a span of 15 bases. Germline lookup yields CDR1 SGHDN and CDR2 FVKESK. CDR3 sequence: CASSDAGRGTDTQYF. CDR3 bases: TGTGCCAGCAGCGACGCGGGGAGGGGGACAGATACGCAGTATTTT.